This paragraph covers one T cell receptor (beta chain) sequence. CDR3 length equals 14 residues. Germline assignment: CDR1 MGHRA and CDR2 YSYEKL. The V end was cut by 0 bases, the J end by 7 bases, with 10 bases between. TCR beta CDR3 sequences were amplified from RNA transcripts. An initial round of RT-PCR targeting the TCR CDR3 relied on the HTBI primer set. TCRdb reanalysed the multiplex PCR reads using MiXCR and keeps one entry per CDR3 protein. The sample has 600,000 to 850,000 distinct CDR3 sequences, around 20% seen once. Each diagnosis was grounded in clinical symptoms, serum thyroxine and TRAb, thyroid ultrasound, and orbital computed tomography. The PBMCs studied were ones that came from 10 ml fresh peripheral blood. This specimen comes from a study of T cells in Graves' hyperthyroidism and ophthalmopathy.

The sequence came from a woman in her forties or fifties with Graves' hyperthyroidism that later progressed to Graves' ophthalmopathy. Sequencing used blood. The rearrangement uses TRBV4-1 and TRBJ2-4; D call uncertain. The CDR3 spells CASSQDHQRNIQYF. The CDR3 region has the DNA TGCGCCAGCAGCCAAGATCACCAGAGGAACATTCAGTACTTC.